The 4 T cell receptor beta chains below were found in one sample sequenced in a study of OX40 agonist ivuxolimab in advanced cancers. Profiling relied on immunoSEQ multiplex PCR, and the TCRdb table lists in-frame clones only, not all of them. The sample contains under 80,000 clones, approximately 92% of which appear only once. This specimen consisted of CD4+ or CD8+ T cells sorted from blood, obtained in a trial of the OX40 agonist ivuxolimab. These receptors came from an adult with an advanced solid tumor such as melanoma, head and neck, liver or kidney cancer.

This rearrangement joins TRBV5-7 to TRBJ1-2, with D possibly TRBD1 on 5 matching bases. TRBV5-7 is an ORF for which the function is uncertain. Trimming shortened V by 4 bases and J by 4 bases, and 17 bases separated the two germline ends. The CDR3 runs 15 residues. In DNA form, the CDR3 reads TGTGCCAGCAGCCCGATATCAGGGAACGGCTATGGCTACACCTTC. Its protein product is CASSPISGNGYGYTF.

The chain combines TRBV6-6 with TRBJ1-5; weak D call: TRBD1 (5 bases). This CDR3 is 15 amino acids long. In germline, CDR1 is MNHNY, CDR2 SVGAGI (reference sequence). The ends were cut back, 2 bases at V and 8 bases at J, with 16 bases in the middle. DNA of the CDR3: TGTGCCAGCAGTTACACCGGGACGGGGCGGGAGCCCCAGCATTTT. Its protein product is CASSYTGTGREPQHF.

This CDR3 reads CASSDRVTEAFF. In DNA, the CDR3 is TGTGCCAGCAGTGACAGGGTTACTGAAGCTTTCTTT. The chain links TRBV28 to TRBJ1-1; TRBD1 agrees at 7 bases. With 5 bases clipped from V and 5 bases from J, the junction kept 2 bases outside the gene matches. The CDR3 sequence is 12 residues long. Germline CDR1 is MDHEN and CDR2 is SYDVKM. Full variable domain (missing parts from reference TRBV28 and TRBJ1-1): DVKVTQSSRYLVKRTGEKVFLECVQDMDHENMFWYRQDPGLGLRLIYFSYDVKMKEKGDIPEGYSVSREKKERFSLILESASTNQTSMYLCASSDRVTEAFFGQGTRLTVV.

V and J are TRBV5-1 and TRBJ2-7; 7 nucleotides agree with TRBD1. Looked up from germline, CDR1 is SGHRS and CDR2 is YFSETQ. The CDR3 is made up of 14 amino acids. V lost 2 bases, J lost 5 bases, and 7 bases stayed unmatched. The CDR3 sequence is CASSFSGTVDEQYF. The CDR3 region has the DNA TGCGCCAGCAGCTTTAGTGGGACAGTAGACGAGCAGTACTTC.